The 18 T cell receptor beta chains presented below share a single source sample, sequenced in a study of blood T cell repertoires in COVID-19. Profiling relied on immunoSEQ multiplex PCR, and the TCRdb table lists in-frame clones only, not all of them. The top ten hold 2% to 2.5% of the sample, which has some 150,000 clones, about nine tenths seen once. Sequencing was done on a sample of peripheral blood. All receptors come from a human donor in a cohort sampled during active COVID-19.

This chain links TRBV7-9 with TRBJ2-7; maybe TRBD1 (7 bases). The CDR3 totals 16 residues. Between the trimmed V and J ends, which lost 5 bases and 0 bases, there was a span of 17 bases. Germline V lookup: CDR1 SEHNR, CDR2 FQNEAQ (reference sequence). The CDR3 protein is CASSLRQGGLSYEQYF. The CDR3, as DNA: TGTGCCAGCAGCCTCCGACAGGGAGGCCTCTCCTACGAGCAGTACTTC.

This chain uses TRBV28 with TRBJ1-2, with D possibly TRBD1 on 6 matching bases. Germline values: CDR1 MDHEN, CDR2 SYDVKM. The CDR3 covers 14 residues. The V and J ends lost 5 bases and 4 bases respectively, with 14 bases between them. CDR3 in DNA: TGTGCCAGCAGTCCCCCAGGGGTGAGCTATGGCTACACCTTC. Translated, it gives CASSPPGVSYGYTF.

The chain joins TRBV4-3 to TRBJ1-4; a possible D gene is TRBD1 (6 bases). Trimming took off 0 bases at V and 8 bases at J, with 10 bases between the two ends. This CDR3 region has 14 residues. Looked up from germline, CDR1 is LGHNA and CDR2 is YSLEER. CDR3 loop: CASSQDRGSEKLFF. The DNA of the CDR3 is TGCGCCAGCAGCCAAGATAGGGGGAGCGAAAAACTGTTTTTT.

The chain is built from TRBV5-1 and TRBJ2-1, with unresolved D. Trimming left V 3 bases short and J 7 bases short, with 20 bases between. The CDR3 totals 16 residues. Germline V gives CDR1 SGHRS, CDR2 YFSETQ. The CDR3 loop is CASSSKPALRANEQFF. The DNA for the CDR3 is TGCGCCAGCAGCTCCAAGCCCGCCCTTCGCGCAAATGAGCAGTTCTTC.

The chain has TRBV6-1 and TRBJ2-4, with 8 bases identical to TRBD1. Germline V gene sequence: CDR1 MNHNS, CDR2 SASEGT. CDR3 length: 14 residues. V lost 2 bases, J lost 9 bases, and 6 bases stayed unmatched. This CDR3 reads CASSEPGGRGIQYF. The CDR3 nucleotides read TGTGCCAGCAGTGAACCAGGGGGCAGAGGCATTCAGTACTTC.

This clone was recorded only once. The rearrangement joins TRBV4-1 to TRBJ1-4; 9 bases line up with TRBD1. CDR1 is MGHRA and CDR2 is YSYEKL in the germline V gene. V lost 4 bases, J lost 6 bases, and 3 bases stayed unmatched. This CDR3 has 14 residues. CDR3 bases: TGCGCCAGCAGCCTTTGGACAGGGGATGAAAAACTGTTTTTT. It codes for CASSLWTGDEKLFF.

This rearrangement joins TRBV7-6 to TRBJ1-3, with D unresolved. Trimming cost V 1 base and J 0 bases, with 7 bases left between them. This CDR3 contains 15 residues. CDR1 and CDR2 from the germline V gene are SGHVS and FNYEAQ. CDR3 residues: CASSLEQISGNTIYF. The CDR3 coding sequence is TGTGCCAGCAGCTTAGAACAAATCTCTGGAAACACCATATATTTT. Full variable domain (outside the CDR3, taken from reference TRBV7-6 and TRBJ1-3): GAGVSQSPRYKVTKRGQDVALRCDPISGHVSLYWYRQALGQGPEFLTYFNYEAQQDKSGLPNDRFSAERPEGSISTLTIQRTEQRDSAMYRCASSLEQISGNTIYFGEGSWLTVV.

This sequence joins TRBV18 and TRBJ1-3; 7 nucleotides align to TRBD1. The CDR3 totals 16 residues. Trimming cost V 5 bases and J 6 bases; bases outside gene matches: 13. Germline values: CDR1 KGHSH, CDR2 LQKENI. The CDR3 here is CASSDQGTASLNTIYF. The CDR3 bases are TGTGCCAGCTCAGACCAAGGGACAGCCTCGTTAAACACCATATATTTT.

The gene calls are TRBV4-3 and TRBJ2-1, with D perhaps TRBD2 (6 bases). Germline V gives CDR1 LGHNA, CDR2 YSLEER. The CDR3 is 20 amino acids. V lost 3 bases to trimming and J lost 0 bases, with 24 bases between them. The CDR3: CASSHRDSGGGGVSYNEQFF. CDR3 in DNA: TGCGCCAGCAGCCACCGAGACAGTGGGGGTGGCGGGGTCTCCTACAATGAGCAGTTCTTC.

This sequence joins TRBV30 and TRBJ2-5; TRBD2 is a possible D gene (5 bases). Trimming shortened V by 2 bases and J by 5 bases, and 18 bases separated the two germline ends. This CDR3 is 15 amino acids long. Germline assignment: CDR1 GTSNPN and CDR2 SVGIG (reference sequence). CDR3 DNA sequence: TGTGCCTGGAGTCCCCTAAACGGGATCGACGAGACCCAGTACTTC. Protein product: CAWSPLNGIDETQYF.

The rearrangement uses TRBV11-3 and TRBJ1-1, with D maybe TRBD1 (5 bases). This CDR3 has 15 amino acids. Germline assignment: CDR1 SGHNT and CDR2 YENEEA. Trimming removed 5 bases at V and 3 bases at J, with 16 bases between. This CDR3 is CASSPQGGGHTEAFF. CDR3 bases: TGTGCCAGCAGCCCCCAGGGAGGAGGTCACACTGAAGCTTTCTTT.

The rearrangement uses TRBV27 and TRBJ1-6, with 8 bases matching TRBD1. The V gene end was trimmed by 5 bases and the J gene end by 7 bases; junction bases not matched to a gene: 7. CDR3 length equals 15 residues. Germline CDR1 reads MNHEY; CDR2 reads SMNVEV (reference sequence). CDR3 region: CASSATTGVNSPLHF. The CDR3 coding sequence is TGTGCCAGCAGTGCGACGACAGGGGTCAATTCACCCCTCCACTTT.

This chain joins TRBV19 and TRBJ1-2; 7 bases match TRBD1. Looked up from germline, CDR1 is LNHDA and CDR2 is SQIVND (reference sequence). The CDR3 length is 12 residues. Trimming removed 7 bases from V and 4 bases from J; junction bases left unmatched: 3. CDR3 sequence: CASKWDSYGYTF. Written as DNA, the CDR3 is TGTGCCAGTAAATGGGACAGCTATGGCTACACCTTC.

The chain combines TRBV19 with TRBJ2-1; 7 nucleotides agree with TRBD1. Germline CDR1 and CDR2: LNHDA and SQIVND (reference sequence). Trimming cost V 8 bases and J 5 bases; bases outside gene matches: 12. The CDR3 sequence is 15 residues long. CDR3 DNA: TGTGCCAGTCCCCGCGACAGGGACGGGCACAATGAGCAGTTCTTC. It specifies CASPRDRDGHNEQFF. The full variable domain, its missing parts supplied by reference TRBV19 and TRBJ2-1, is DGGITQSPKYLFRKEGQNVTLSCEQNLNHDAMYWYRQDPGQGLRLIYYSQIVNDFQKGDIAEGYSVSREKKESFPLTVTSAQKNPTAFYLCASPRDRDGHNEQFFGPGTRLTVL.

The chain recombines TRBV15 with TRBJ1-2; a weak D match, TRBD1 (6 bases). The CDR3 has 13 residues. The germline V gene has CDR1 LNHNV and CDR2 YYDKDF (reference sequence). V was pared by 5 bases and J by 4 bases, with 11 bases between. The CDR3 loop is CATSQDSGYGYTF. CDR3 nucleotides: TGTGCCACCAGCCAGGACAGCGGCTATGGCTACACCTTC.

This clone turned up a few times. Here the CDR3 DNA reads TGCGCCAGCAGCCAATTAACTAGCGGGCCCACAGATACGCAGTATTTT. Translation: CASSQLTSGPTDTQYF. V and J are TRBV4-1 and TRBJ2-3, with 9 bases identical to TRBD2. Germline V gives CDR1 MGHRA, CDR2 YSYEKL. The CDR3 is 16 residues long. The V and J ends lost 2 bases and 2 bases, in that order; junction bases with no gene match: 5.

The gene calls are TRBV5-5 and TRBJ2-7, with D perhaps matching TRBD2 (6 bases). The CDR3 extends over 15 amino acids. V lost 0 bases and J lost 1, with 11 bases in between. CDR1 and CDR2 from the germline V gene are SGHKS and YYEKEE (reference sequence). The DNA for the CDR3 is TGTGCCAGCAGCTTGGTTGAAGGGAGGTCCTACGAGCAGTACTTC. Its protein is CASSLVEGRSYEQYF.

V gene TRBV5-1 combines with J gene TRBJ2-7, with 7 positions matching TRBD2. V was clipped by 7 bases and J by 4 bases; unmatched bases: 8. This CDR3 region has 13 residues. Germline V gene lookup returns CDR1 SGHRS and CDR2 YFSETQ. The DNA of the CDR3 is TGCGCCAGCTTGGGAGGGCCGGGATACGAGCAGTACTTC. Translation gives CASLGGPGYEQYF.